This TCR beta chain emerged from a study of shared clonotypes between healthy human individuals. Study findings and constraints: Enrolling few donors narrowed the genetic and exposure-history diversity that was represented.

Remarks on this clone: Its specificity is unknown.

Splitting of each subset's genomic DNA was done evenly across several immunoSEQ plates. TCRdb keeps only in-frame clones here, not all; method: immunoSEQ multiplex PCR. The table has roughly 2.5 million clones, around nine tenths seen once; the top ten hold about 0.13%. V lost 0 bases, J lost 0 bases, and 7 bases lay in between. CDR3 length equals 15 residues. Per germline, CDR1 SGDLS and CDR2 YYNGEE. The chain employs TRBV9 and TRBJ1-3, with no clear D. The source material was naive CD4+ T cells sorted from blood. As to subset: CD45RA+ positively selected. The TCR sequence derives from a man younger than 30 in good health. For the CDR3, the DNA is TGTGCCAGCAGCGTAGAGGCGTACTCTGGAAACACCATATATTTT. Translation: CASSVEAYSGNTIYF.